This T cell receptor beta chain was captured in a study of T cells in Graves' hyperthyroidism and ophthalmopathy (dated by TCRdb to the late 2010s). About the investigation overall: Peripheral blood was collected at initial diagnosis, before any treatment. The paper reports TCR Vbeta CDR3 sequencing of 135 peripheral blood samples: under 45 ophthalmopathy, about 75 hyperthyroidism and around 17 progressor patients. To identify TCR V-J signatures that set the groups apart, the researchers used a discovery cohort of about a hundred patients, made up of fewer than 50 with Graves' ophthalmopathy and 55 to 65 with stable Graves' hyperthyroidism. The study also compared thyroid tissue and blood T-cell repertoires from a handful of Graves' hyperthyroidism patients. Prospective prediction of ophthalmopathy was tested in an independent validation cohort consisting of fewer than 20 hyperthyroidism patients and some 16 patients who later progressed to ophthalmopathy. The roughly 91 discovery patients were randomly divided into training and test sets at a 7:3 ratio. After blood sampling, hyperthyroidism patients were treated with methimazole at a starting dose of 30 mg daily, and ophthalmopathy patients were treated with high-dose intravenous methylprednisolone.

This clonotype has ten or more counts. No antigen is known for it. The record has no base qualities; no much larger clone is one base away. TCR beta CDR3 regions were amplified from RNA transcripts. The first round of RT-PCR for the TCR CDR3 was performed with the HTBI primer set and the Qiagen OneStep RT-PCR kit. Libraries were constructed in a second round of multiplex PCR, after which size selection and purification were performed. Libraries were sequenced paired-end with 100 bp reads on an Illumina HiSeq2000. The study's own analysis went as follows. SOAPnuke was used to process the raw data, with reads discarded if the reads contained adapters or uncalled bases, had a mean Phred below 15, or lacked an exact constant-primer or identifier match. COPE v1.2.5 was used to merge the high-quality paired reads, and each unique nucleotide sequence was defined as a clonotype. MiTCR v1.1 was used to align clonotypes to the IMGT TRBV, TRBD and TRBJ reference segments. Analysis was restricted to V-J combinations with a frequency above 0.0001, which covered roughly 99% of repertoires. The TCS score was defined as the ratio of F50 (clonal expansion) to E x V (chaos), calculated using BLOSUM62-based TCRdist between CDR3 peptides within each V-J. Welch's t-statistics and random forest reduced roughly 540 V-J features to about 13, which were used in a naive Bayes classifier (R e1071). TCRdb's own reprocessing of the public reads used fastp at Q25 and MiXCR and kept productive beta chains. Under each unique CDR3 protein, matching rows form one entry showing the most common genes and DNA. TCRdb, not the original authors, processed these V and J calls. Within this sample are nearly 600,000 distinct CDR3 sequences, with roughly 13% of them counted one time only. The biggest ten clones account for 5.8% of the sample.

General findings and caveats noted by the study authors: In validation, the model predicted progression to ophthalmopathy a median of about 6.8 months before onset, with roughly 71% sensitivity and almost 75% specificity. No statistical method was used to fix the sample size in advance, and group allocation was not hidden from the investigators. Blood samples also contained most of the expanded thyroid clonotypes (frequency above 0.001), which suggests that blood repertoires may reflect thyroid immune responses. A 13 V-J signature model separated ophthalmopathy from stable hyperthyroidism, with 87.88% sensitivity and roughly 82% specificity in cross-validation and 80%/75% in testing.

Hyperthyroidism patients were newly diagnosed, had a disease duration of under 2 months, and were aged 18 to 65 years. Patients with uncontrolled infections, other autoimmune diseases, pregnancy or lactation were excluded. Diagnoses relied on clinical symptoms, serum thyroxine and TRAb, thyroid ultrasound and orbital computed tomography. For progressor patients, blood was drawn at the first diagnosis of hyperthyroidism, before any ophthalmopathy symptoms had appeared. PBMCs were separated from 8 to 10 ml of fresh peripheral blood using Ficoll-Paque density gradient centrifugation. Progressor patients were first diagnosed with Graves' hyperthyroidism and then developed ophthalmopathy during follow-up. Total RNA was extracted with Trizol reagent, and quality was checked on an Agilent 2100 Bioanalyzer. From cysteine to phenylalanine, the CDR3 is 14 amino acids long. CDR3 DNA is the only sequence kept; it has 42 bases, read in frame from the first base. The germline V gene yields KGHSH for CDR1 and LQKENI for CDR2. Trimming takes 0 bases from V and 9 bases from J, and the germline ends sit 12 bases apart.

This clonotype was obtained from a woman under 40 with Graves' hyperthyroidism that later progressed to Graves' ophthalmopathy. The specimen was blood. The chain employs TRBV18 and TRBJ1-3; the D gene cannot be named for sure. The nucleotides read TGTGCCAGCTCACCACCGCCAACGAGTACCACCATATATTTT. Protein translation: CASSPPPTSTTIYF.